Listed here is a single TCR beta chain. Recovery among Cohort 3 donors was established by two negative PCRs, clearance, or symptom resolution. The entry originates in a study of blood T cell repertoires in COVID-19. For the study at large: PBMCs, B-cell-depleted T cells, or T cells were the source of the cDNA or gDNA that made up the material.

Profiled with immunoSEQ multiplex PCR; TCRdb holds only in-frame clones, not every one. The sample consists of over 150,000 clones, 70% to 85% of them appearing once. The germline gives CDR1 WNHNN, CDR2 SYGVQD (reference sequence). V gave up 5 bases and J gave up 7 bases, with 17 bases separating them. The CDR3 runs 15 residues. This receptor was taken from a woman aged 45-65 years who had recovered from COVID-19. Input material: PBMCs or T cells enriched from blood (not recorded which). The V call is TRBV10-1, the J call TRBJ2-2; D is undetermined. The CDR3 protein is CASSPRRDPGGELFF. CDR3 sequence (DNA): TGCGCCAGCAGTCCCCGCCGAGACCCGGGCGGGGAGCTGTTTTTT.